This T cell receptor (beta chain) was sequenced during a study of blood T cell repertoires in COVID-19 (TCRdb year 2020). A note on the overall study: Samples covering the acute and convalescent phases of COVID-19 were provided by collaborators in the United States, Italy and Spain. The sample metadata nearly always contained a de-identified subject ID, COVID-19 status, age in years and sex. Deeply sampled blood TCRbeta repertoires from subjects exposed to, actively infected with, or recovered from COVID-19 were included in the dataset. The material from the prospective study consisted of cDNA or gDNA derived from T cells, B-cell-depleted T cells, or PBMCs. A freely available public database, intended as a resource for researchers studying the immune response to SARS-CoV-2, is where the repertoires were released. The samples were drawn from two sources: the first 160 participants of the ongoing ImmuneRACE study, and over 1,000 subjects contributed by 6 global collaborators. Where available, HLA class I and class II types were obtained from metadata supplied by the sample provider rather than from assay-based typing. Broad study findings and their caveats: Clinical and demographic metadata were provided uncurated, with the amount varying by source and participant.

CDR1 and CDR2 are read off the germline V gene (reference sequence) as LNHDA and SQIVND. Taken from cysteine to phenylalanine, the CDR3 has 13 residues. The sequence is cut down to CDR3 DNA, 39 bases in frame from base 1. V is pared back by 5 bases and J by 0 bases, with 7 bases lying between the germline termini. TCRbeta CDR3 regions were amplified from genomic DNA by means of the immunoSEQ Assay, a bias-controlled multiplex PCR. The original methods were these. Nucleated cell counts per sample were estimated from amplification of reference gene primers within the assay. To quantify the absolute abundance of each unique TCRbeta CDR3 rearrangement, sequence reads were collapsed and filtered. For each sample, productive Simpson clonality was calculated by taking the square root of Simpson's diversity index across productive rearrangements. TCRdb provides this immuneACCESS table in a form limited to in-frame rearrangements. Some clones are lacking; in checked studies, under half of them reflect an unresolved V gene, and why the rest are absent is not known. For V, J and clone size, that table is used; D and trimming come from the DNA. The sample has roughly 100,000 clones on record, roughly 90% of them singletons. Around 5% of the sample is in the top ten clones.

At one collaborating source in Seattle, patients were enrolled during active infection and were followed longitudinally through the course of disease. Collaborating institutions collected whole blood in K2EDTA tubes following their own protocols. For TCRbeta analysis, collaborator samples were shipped as frozen whole blood, as isolated PBMCs, or as DNA extracted from either sample type. As to this clone: Its recognized antigen is unknown. Within one base of it there is no much larger clone, and no base qualities were kept.

Sequencing was carried out using peripheral blood. Recombination linked TRBV19 to TRBJ2-5; no D gene is confidently identified. The sequence was collected from a woman in her 50s with COVID-19, enrolled during active disease. The nucleotides read TGTGCCAGTAGTTCCCAGTACCAAGAGACCCAGTACTTC. This sequence encodes CASSSQYQETQYF.